Shown below are 23 T cell receptor beta chains from a single sample sequenced in a study of identical twins. TCRdb re-derived calls from the 5' RACE reads in MiXCR, one entry per CDR3 protein. The table includes approximately 700,000 distinct CDR3 sequences, 6% to 6.5% detected once. The sample consisted of naive T cells sorted from blood. These TCRs come from a man between 18 and 35 years old in good health.

This clonotype was detected many times. V and J are TRBV12-3 or TRBV12-4 and TRBJ1-5; D is undetermined. V lost 6 bases, J lost 0 bases, and 15 bases lay in between. The CDR3 extends over 16 amino acids. This CDR3 reads CASSLGFGVSNQPQHF. CDR3 sequence (DNA): TGTGCCAGCAGCTTGGGGTTCGGGGTTAGCAATCAGCCCCAGCATTTT.

This clonotype was detected ten times or more. The chain carries TRBV29-1 and TRBJ2-1; D might be TRBD1 (6 bases). This CDR3 region has 13 residues. V lost 3 bases and J lost 7, with 13 bases in between. From germline, CDR1 is SQVTM and CDR2 ANQGSEA. The CDR3 nucleotides read TGCAGCGTTGATTGGGGGCGCCTGAATGAGCAGTTCTTC. Translation: CSVDWGRLNEQFF.

This chain joins TRBV11-2 and TRBJ2-1; D could derive from TRBD1 or TRBD2 (6 bases each). V was pared by 3 bases and J by 8 bases, with 17 bases between. The germline CDR1 and CDR2 sequences are SGHAT and FQNNGV. The CDR3 extends over 15 amino acids. The CDR3 is CASSFSGAGRHEQFF. The CDR3, as DNA: TGTGCCAGCAGCTTTTCGGGGGCAGGGCGGCATGAGCAGTTCTTC.

The rearrangement links TRBV3-1 to TRBJ2-5; possibly TRBD2 for D (6 bases). This CDR3 comprises 17 residues. CDR1 is LGHDT and CDR2 is YNNKEL in the germline V gene (reference sequence). Trimming cost V 4 bases and J 1 base, with 19 bases left between them. The CDR3 sequence: CASSPIFSREAQETQYF. The CDR3 region has the DNA TGTGCCAGCAGCCCGATATTTTCGCGGGAAGCCCAAGAGACCCAGTACTTC.

The chain uses TRBV6-2 or TRBV6-3 and TRBJ2-2, with D possibly being TRBD1 (6 bases). Trimming left V 6 bases short and J 0 bases short, with 8 bases between. The CDR3 has 14 amino acids. The germline CDR1 and CDR2 sequences are MNHEY and SVGEGT. The CDR3 coding sequence is TGTGCCAGCAGGCGACAGGCGAACACCGGGGAGCTGTTTTTT. This encodes CASRRQANTGELFF.

The V and J genes are TRBV30 and TRBJ2-1; 9 bases are a match to TRBD1. Germline-derived CDR1 and CDR2 are GTSNPN and SVGIG (reference sequence). J was trimmed by 8 bases and V by 2 bases; bases with no gene match: 7. The CDR3 covers 14 residues. CDR3 protein: CAWSRDRVTDEQFF. Written as DNA, the CDR3 is TGTGCCTGGAGTAGGGACAGGGTTACGGATGAGCAGTTCTTC.

In its sample, this clonotype was seen a few times. The J gene is TRBJ1-1, the V gene TRBV29-1, with D perhaps TRBD1 (6 bases). The V end was cut by 7 bases, the J end by 5 bases, with 17 bases between. Germline CDR1 reads SQVTM; CDR2 reads ANQGSEA. The CDR3 spans 13 residues. DNA for the CDR3: TGCAGCGCCGCAAGGGCAGGGGTTACTGAAGCTTTCTTT. Amino acids: CSAARAGVTEAFF. The whole variable domain, filled in from reference TRBV29-1 and TRBJ1-1, reads SAVISQKPSRDICQRGTSLTIQCQVDSQVTMMFWYRQQPGQSLTLIATANQGSEATYESGFVIDKFPISRPNLTFSTLTVSNMSPEDSSIYLCSAARAGVTEAFFGQGTRLTVV.

This clonotype was counted at least ten times. The J gene is TRBJ2-5, the V gene TRBV27; no reliable D call. Trimming removed 1 base from V and 2 bases from J, with 11 bases in between. The germline V gene has CDR1 MNHEY and CDR2 SMNVEV (reference sequence). This CDR3 has 15 residues. The CDR3 loop reads CASSLYSGRQETQYF. The DNA for the CDR3 is TGTGCCAGCAGTTTATATTCGGGCAGACAAGAGACCCAGTACTTC.

This clonotype has a handful of counts. The chain links TRBV7-7 to TRBJ2-1; TRBD2 aligns across 8 bases. Germline V gives CDR1 SSHAT, CDR2 FNYEAQ (reference sequence). The V and J ends lost 5 bases and 6 bases, in that order; junction bases with no gene match: 6. The CDR3 extends over 14 amino acids. Here the CDR3 reads CASSPGRVGNEQFF. The DNA of the CDR3 is TGTGCCAGCAGCCCCGGGAGGGTGGGCAATGAGCAGTTCTTC.

The sample holds a few counts of this clonotype. This chain joins TRBV5-1 and TRBJ2-5, with D unclear. V lost 0 bases and J 4 bases, leaving 13 bases between the germline ends. This CDR3 region has 15 residues. Germline CDR1 is SGHRS and CDR2 is YFSETQ. The DNA of the CDR3 is TGCGCCAGCAGCTTGGCAGGCAGTTTCAGAGAGACCCAGTACTTC. Translating it yields CASSLAGSFRETQYF.

The rearrangement joins TRBV3-1 to TRBJ2-7, with 8 positions matching TRBD1. The CDR3 consists of 15 residues. The ends lost 4 bases at V and 3 bases at J; junction bases unmatched: 8. Germline V gene sequence: CDR1 LGHDT, CDR2 YNNKEL (reference sequence). This chain's CDR3 is CASSRAGGDIYEQYF. The DNA for the CDR3 is TGTGCCAGCAGCCGAGCAGGGGGCGATATCTACGAGCAGTACTTC.

This clonotype was seen at least ten times. The gene calls are TRBV10-3 and TRBJ1-4; the D gene is possibly TRBD1 (6 bases). This CDR3 has 12 residues. CDR1 and CDR2 (germline): ENHRY, SYGVKD. Between the trimmed V and J ends, which lost 10 bases and 3 bases, there was a span of 9 bases. The CDR3 nucleotides read TGTGCCACTGGACAGCCTAATGAAAAACTGTTTTTT. Translating gives CATGQPNEKLFF.

There are many counts of this clonotype. This sequence joins TRBV29-1 and TRBJ2-3; TRBD2 matches at 13 bases. Germline CDR1 SQVTM, CDR2 ANQGSEA. Trimming removed 8 bases from V and 2 bases from J; junction bases left unmatched: 4. The CDR3 length is 14 residues. DNA of the CDR3: TGCAGCATGGGACTAGCGGGAACCACAGATACGCAGTATTTT. This codes for CSMGLAGTTDTQYF.

The CDR3 sequence is CASSFRTGMNTEAFF. The DNA of the CDR3 is TGTGCCAGCAGTTTCCGGACAGGCATGAACACTGAAGCTTTCTTT. This chain uses TRBV27 with TRBJ1-1; 7 bases line up with TRBD1. Trimming removed 3 bases from V and 0 bases from J; junction bases left unmatched: 4. The CDR3 contains 15 residues. Germline V gives CDR1 MNHEY, CDR2 SMNVEV (reference sequence).

This clonotype was found many times. This chain links TRBV20-1 with TRBJ2-5, with D hard to call. Germline CDR1 DFQATT, CDR2 SNEGSKA (reference sequence). V was pared by 5 bases and J by 5 bases, with 15 bases between. This CDR3 has 13 residues. The CDR3 reads CSALHSQSETQYF. CDR3 coding DNA: TGCAGTGCTCTACATAGTCAGTCGGAGACCCAGTACTTC.

This clonotype has more than one count but fewer than ten. This rearrangement joins TRBV7-6 to TRBJ2-3; tentatively, D is TRBD1 or TRBD2 (5 bases each). The length of the CDR3 is 15 residues. The germline V and J ends were trimmed by 4 bases and 4 bases, with 15 bases remaining between them. The germline CDR1 and CDR2 sequences are SGHVS and FNYEAQ. The CDR3 here is CASSSGTLRADTQYF. CDR3 DNA: TGTGCCAGCAGCTCCGGGACCCTGAGAGCAGATACGCAGTATTTT.

This clonotype occurred a few times. This chain links TRBV6-2 or TRBV6-3 with TRBJ2-3, with TRBD2 identical over 9 bases. Germline V gene data show CDR1 as MNHEY and CDR2 as SVGEGT. The length of the CDR3 is 16 residues. The junction had 6 bases not matched to a gene; V was cut back by 5 bases and J by 0 bases. The CDR3 coding sequence is TGTGCCAGCAGTCCCGGACTAGCGTATAGCACAGATACGCAGTATTTT. As protein: CASSPGLAYSTDTQYF.

V is TRBV3-1 and J is TRBJ2-1; no clear D gene. There are 12 residues in the CDR3. In germline, CDR1 is LGHDT, CDR2 YNNKEL (reference sequence). V was shortened by 1 base and J by 8 bases, with 6 bases between the two germline ends. The CDR3 nucleotides read TGTGCCAGCAGCCAAGTCACGGATGAGCAGTTCTTC. It specifies CASSQVTDEQFF.

This clonotype was picked up a small number of times. V is TRBV18 and J is TRBJ2-7, with D maybe TRBD2 (7 bases). The length of the CDR3 is 14 residues. CDR1 KGHSH and CDR2 LQKENI come from the germline V gene. V lost 4 bases to trimming and J lost 0 bases, with 10 bases between them. CDR3 DNA: TGTGCCAGCTCACAGGCGGGGGCCTCCTACGAGCAGTACGTC. It specifies CASSQAGASYEQYV.

This clonotype appeared many times. This rearrangement joins TRBV7-9 to TRBJ2-1; no clear D gene. Germline V gene lookup returns CDR1 SEHNR and CDR2 FQNEAQ (reference sequence). The CDR3 sequence is 11 residues long. The V gene lost 3 bases and the J gene lost 6 bases, with 3 bases spanning the gap. CDR3 protein: CASSFRNEQFF. The CDR3 DNA reads as TGTGCCAGCAGCTTCCGCAATGAGCAGTTCTTC.

This clonotype was detected ten times or more. The gene calls are TRBV6-1 and TRBJ1-4, with 8 bases that match TRBD1. V gave up 7 bases and J gave up 8 bases; unmatched junction bases: 12. This CDR3 is 15 amino acids long. Germline V gene data show CDR1 as MNHNS and CDR2 as SASEGT. CDR3 bases: TGTGCCAGCACCTACAGGACAGGGTTGGAAGAAAAACTGTTTTTT. This translates into CASTYRTGLEEKLFF.

This clonotype was seen repeatedly, ten times or more. The chain carries TRBV12-3 or TRBV12-4 and TRBJ2-7; the match to TRBD2 covers 8 bases. The CDR3 totals 13 residues. The J segment lost 5 bases and the V segment lost 3 bases, leaving 3 bases of the junction unmatched. CDR3 in DNA: TGTGCCAGCAGTTTCGGCGGGAGGCACGAGCAGTACGTC. Residues: CASSFGGRHEQYV.

The V and J genes are TRBV27 and TRBJ2-2; 8 nucleotides agree with TRBD2. CDR3 length: 16 amino acids. Looked up from germline, CDR1 is MNHEY and CDR2 is SMNVEV (reference sequence). With 5 bases clipped from V and 6 bases from J, the junction kept 11 bases outside the gene matches. CDR3 residues: CASSPGTRISPGELFF. CDR3 sequence (DNA): TGTGCCAGCAGTCCCGGGACTAGAATCTCCCCCGGGGAGCTGTTTTTT.